This passage covers 23 T cell receptor beta chains from one sample sequenced in a study of T-cell memory formation after mild COVID-19. One entry per CDR3 protein, called by TCRdb with MiXCR from the 5' RACE reads. The top ten clones hold about 40% of a sample with 55,000 to 75,000 distinct CDR3 sequences, approximately 30% of them seen once. Sequenced material: PBMCs or a T cell subset sorted from them (not recorded which). The receptors originated from a man aged 18-30 years who had mild COVID-19 (a few samples of this study predate the infection). Cell type and time point are not known.

The chain employs TRBV28 and TRBJ2-3; the D gene is possibly TRBD2 (5 bases). Trimming removed 6 bases from V and 0 bases from J, with 16 bases in between. This CDR3 has 16 residues. The germline V gene encodes CDR1 MDHEN and CDR2 SYDVKM. The CDR3 nucleotides are TGTGCCAGCAGCCCGACGGACTCGCCAAGCACAGATACGCAGTATTTT. Its translation is CASSPTDSPSTDTQYF.

This clonotype appeared a few times. This chain connects TRBV20-1 to TRBJ1-5; 7 positions match TRBD1. The CDR3 contains 18 residues. CDR1 and CDR2 (germline): DFQATT, SNEGSKA (reference sequence). J lost 1 base, V lost 5 bases, and 17 bases had no gene match. This CDR3 is CSADYGTVSGLSNQPQHF. The CDR3 DNA reads TGCAGTGCTGATTACGGGACAGTATCTGGGCTGAGCAATCAGCCCCAGCATTTT.

In this sample, this clonotype turned up a few times. The rearrangement joins TRBV5-4 to TRBJ2-7, with 9 nucleotides matching TRBD2. Germline values: CDR1 SGHNT, CDR2 YYREEE (reference sequence). There are 17 residues in the CDR3. Trimming took 4 bases from V and 3 from J; bases not matched to a gene: 14. CDR3 sequence: CASSIRDGGLASYEQYF. The CDR3 DNA reads as TGTGCCAGCAGCATCCGGGACGGAGGACTAGCGAGCTACGAGCAGTACTTC. Supplemented by reference TRBV5-4 and TRBJ2-7, the full variable domain reads ETGVTQSPTHLIKTRGQQVTLRCSSQSGHNTVSWYQQALGQGPQFIFQYYREEENGRGNFPPRFSGLQFPNYSSELNVNALELDDSALYLCASSIRDGGLASYEQYFGPGTRLTVT.

The CDR3 protein is CASSSEGLNQETQYF. CDR3 sequence (DNA): TGCGCCAGCAGCTCGGAAGGACTAAATCAAGAGACCCAGTACTTC. This chain uses TRBV5-1 with TRBJ2-5, with D perhaps matching TRBD2 (6 bases). Trimming removed 3 bases from V and 2 bases from J, with 14 bases in between. This CDR3 is built from 15 residues. Germline-derived CDR1 and CDR2 are SGHRS and YFSETQ.

In regard to this clonotype: One end of the junction does not line up with germline, which may come from a read error. This chain connects TRBV7-2 to TRBJ2-3, with D perhaps TRBD1 (6 bases). The CDR3 runs to 15 residues. Per germline, CDR1 SGHTA and CDR2 FQGNSA. The CDR3 region is CSSSSYRASTDTQYF. CDR3 bases: TGTTCCAGCAGCAGTTACAGGGCTAGCACAGATACGCAGTATTTT.

This sequence joins TRBV27 and TRBJ1-2; 7 bases fit TRBD1. Looked up from germline, CDR1 is MNHEY and CDR2 is SMNVEV (reference sequence). After removal of 2 bases from V and 0 bases from J, the junction contained 9 bases not matched to a gene. The CDR3 has 17 amino acids. CDR3 in DNA: TGTGCCAGCAGTTTAATATACAGGGGCTTACCTAACTATGGCTACACCTTC. Residues: CASSLIYRGLPNYGYTF.

The gene calls are TRBV5-1 and TRBJ2-5; D is unresolved. Per the germline V gene, CDR1 is SGHRS and CDR2 is YFSETQ. Trimming cost V 1 base and J 3 bases, with 16 bases left between them. The CDR3 covers 16 residues. In DNA form, the CDR3 reads TGCGCCAGCAGCTTGTCGTCCGTTTGGTCTAAAGAGACCCAGTACTTC. Translating it yields CASSLSSVWSKETQYF.

The genes are TRBV4-3 and TRBJ2-2; D ambiguous. The CDR3 extends over 15 amino acids. Germline V gene sequence: CDR1 LGHNA, CDR2 YSLEER. V was clipped by 1 base and J by 1 base, with 7 bases between them. The CDR3 DNA reads TGCGCCAGCAGCCAAGGGTCAGAGAACACCGGGGAGCTGTTTTTT. Translation gives CASSQGSENTGELFF.

This chain connects TRBV1 to TRBJ2-5; the table's D call, TRBD1, has no DNA check behind it. TRBV1 is labeled a pseudogene. CDR3 length: 15 amino acids. The CDR3 region is CTPLLRGAGGETQYF. DNA for the CDR3: TGCACTCCCCTGCTCAGGGGGGCGGGTGGGGAGACCCAGTACTTC.

The chain links TRBV21-1 to TRBJ1-2; the table calls TRBD1, which could not be checked here. TRBV21-1 is tagged as a pseudogene. The CDR3 totals 18 residues. In DNA form, the CDR3 reads TGTGCCAGCACGGCAGTTGAGGAACAGCATGGCCCCCACTATGGCTACACCTTC. This encodes CASTAVEEQHGPHYGYTF.

This clonotype has a handful of counts. The rearrangement uses TRBV25-1 and TRBJ2-1; no clear D. The V end lost 2 bases, the J end lost 4 bases, and 9 bases lay between the germline ends. Germline assignment: CDR1 MGHDK and CDR2 SYGVNS. The CDR3 extends over 14 amino acids. CDR3: CASSEGNSYNEQFF. Here the CDR3 DNA reads TGTGCCAGCAGTGAAGGTAACAGTTACAATGAGCAGTTCTTC.

The rearrangement uses TRBV4-3 and TRBJ1-4; weak D call: TRBD1 (5 bases). The CDR3 consists of 16 residues. Per germline, CDR1 LGHNA and CDR2 YSLEER. Trimming took 0 bases from V and 10 from J, leaving 18 bases between them. Written as DNA, the CDR3 is TGCGCCAGCAGCCAAGACGGGGACGGGGCGATGGGAAAACTGTTTTTT. Its translation: CASSQDGDGAMGKLFF.

CDR3 in amino acids: CASSLISRGQGSAKNIQYF. CDR3 DNA sequence: TGTGCCAGCAGCTTAATCAGCAGGGGTCAGGGTTCAGCCAAAAACATTCAGTACTTC. The J gene is TRBJ2-4, the V gene TRBV7-6, with D tentatively TRBD1 (6 bases). Trimming pared 2 bases from V and 0 bases from J, leaving 20 bases between. The CDR3 is 19 amino acids. Germline loops: CDR1 SGHVS, CDR2 FNYEAQ.

This clonotype is judged medium-sized (0.01 to 0.1%). This chain links TRBV24-1 with TRBJ2-3; 8 bases match TRBD2. CDR3 length: 15 amino acids. Germline CDR1 and CDR2: KGHDR and SFDVKD. Unmatched junction bases numbered 12, after V lost 10 bases and J lost 4 bases. This CDR3 reads CATSPRAGAADTQYF. In DNA form, the CDR3 reads TGTGCCACTTCACCGAGAGCGGGGGCTGCAGATACGCAGTATTTT.

The V gene is TRBV25-1, the J gene TRBJ1-6; 10 bases are shared with TRBD1. Germline V CDR1 and CDR2: MGHDK, SYGVNS. This CDR3 has 14 amino acids. V lost 7 bases and J lost 9; bases outside the gene matches: 6. CDR3 nucleotide sequence: TGTGCCAGCAACGGACAGGGGGATGGTTCACCCCTCCACTTT. Protein sequence: CASNGQGDGSPLHF.

This clonotype was seen a few times. The V and J genes are TRBV12-3 or TRBV12-4 and TRBJ1-2; D remains ambiguous. CDR3 size: 12 residues. Between the trimmed V and J ends, which lost 6 bases and 10 bases, there was a span of 15 bases. The DNA for the CDR3 is TGTGCCAGCAGCCCCGGGGAGGTCGACTACACCTTC. This gives the protein CASSPGEVDYTF.

The chain recombines TRBV4-1 with TRBJ1-5; weak D call: TRBD1 (5 bases). Germline V gives CDR1 MGHRA, CDR2 YSYEKL. Trimming removed 0 bases from V and 11 bases from J, with 14 bases in between. The CDR3 consists of 14 residues. The CDR3, as DNA: TGCGCCAGCAGCCAAGATCGAGGGACCGTGACCCAGCATTTT. It encodes CASSQDRGTVTQHF.

This clonotype was observed a few times. V gene TRBV6-5 combines with J gene TRBJ2-3, with 7 positions matching TRBD1. The trim removed 4 bases at V and 2 bases at J, leaving 6 bases unmatched. Per the germline V gene, CDR1 is MNHEY and CDR2 is SVGAGI. The CDR3 spans 15 residues. CDR3 DNA sequence: TGTGCCAGCAGTTCCAACAGGGGCCTCACAGATACGCAGTATTTT. Amino acid sequence: CASSSNRGLTDTQYF.

This clonotype was counted only a few times. The DNA for the CDR3 is TGCGCCAGCAGCCAAGATAGGGGCGGGACAGGCTATGGCTACACCTTC. This translates into CASSQDRGGTGYGYTF. The chain links TRBV4-3 to TRBJ1-2, with 8 bases that match TRBD1. This CDR3 has 16 amino acids. V lost 0 bases, J lost 4 bases, and 7 bases stayed unmatched. CDR1 is LGHNA, CDR2 YSLEER, per germline.

The rearrangement links TRBV6-5 to TRBJ2-5, with D perhaps matching TRBD1 (5 bases). The V gene's germline CDR1 is MNHEY and CDR2 SVGAGI. V lost 5 bases and J 5 bases, leaving 12 bases between the germline ends. CDR3 length equals 13 residues. The CDR3 region is CASSARVGETQYF. The DNA of the CDR3 is TGTGCCAGCAGTGCCAGGGTAGGGGAGACCCAGTACTTC.

This clonotype was recorded a few times. The genes are TRBV4-2 and TRBJ2-3; D not resolved. The V end was cut by 3 bases, the J end by 1 base, with 8 bases between. In germline, CDR1 is LGHNA, CDR2 YNFKEQ. The CDR3 covers 14 residues. The CDR3 here is CASSQLGGTDTQYF. As DNA, the CDR3 is TGTGCCAGCAGCCAGCTTGGGGGCACAGATACGCAGTATTTT.

In its sample, this clonotype was seen a few times. CDR3 amino acids: CATSRDGSGGAEAFF. The CDR3 bases are TGTGCCACCAGCAGAGATGGGAGCGGGGGCGCAGAAGCTTTCTTT. The chain links TRBV15 to TRBJ1-1; tentatively, D is TRBD1 (6 bases). V dropped 0 bases and J dropped 8 bases, with 16 bases sitting between them. CDR3 length: 15 residues. Germline V lookup: CDR1 LNHNV, CDR2 YYDKDF (reference sequence).

A few counts support this clonotype. V and J are TRBV6-2 or TRBV6-3 and TRBJ1-2; D is unclear. In germline, CDR1 is MNHEY, CDR2 SVGEGT. Trimming left V 3 bases short and J 8 bases short, with 13 bases between. CDR3 length: 13 residues. For the CDR3, the DNA is TGTGCCAGCAGTTATTCCAGCCTATTCGGCTACACCTTC. Its protein product is CASSYSSLFGYTF.